The T cell receptor (beta chain) under discussion was sequenced for a study of OX40 agonist ivuxolimab in advanced cancers. Study summary: The dose of intravenous ivuxolimab that patients received every 2 weeks ranged from 0.01 to 10 mg/kg. Overall study findings and caveats: Partial responders dosed at 0.1-3.0 mg/kg displayed clonal expansion ranking among the lowest. Antigens targeted by the expanded peripheral T cells were not determined.

Blood samples were obtained at baseline, cycle 4 day 1, and cycle 7 day 1. A note on this clone: Its matching antigen is unknown.

The method was immunoSEQ multiplex PCR; TCRdb's version includes in-frame clones alone and lacks a portion of them. The repertoire holds 9,500 to 15,000 clones, with approximately 83% as singletons. The CDR3 consists of 15 residues. Germline CDR1 and CDR2: MDHEN and SYDVKM. V lost 6 bases, J lost 2 bases, and 9 bases stayed unmatched. This sequence was found in an adult with an advanced solid tumor such as melanoma, head and neck, liver or kidney cancer. The chain carries TRBV28 and TRBJ2-7, with 8 bases lining up with TRBD1. The sample consisted of CD4+ or CD8+ T cells sorted from blood, taken in a trial of the OX40 agonist ivuxolimab. CDR3 DNA sequence: TGTGCCAGCAGCCTGGGACAGGTCGGACCCTACGAGCAGTACTTC. This translates into CASSLGQVGPYEQYF.